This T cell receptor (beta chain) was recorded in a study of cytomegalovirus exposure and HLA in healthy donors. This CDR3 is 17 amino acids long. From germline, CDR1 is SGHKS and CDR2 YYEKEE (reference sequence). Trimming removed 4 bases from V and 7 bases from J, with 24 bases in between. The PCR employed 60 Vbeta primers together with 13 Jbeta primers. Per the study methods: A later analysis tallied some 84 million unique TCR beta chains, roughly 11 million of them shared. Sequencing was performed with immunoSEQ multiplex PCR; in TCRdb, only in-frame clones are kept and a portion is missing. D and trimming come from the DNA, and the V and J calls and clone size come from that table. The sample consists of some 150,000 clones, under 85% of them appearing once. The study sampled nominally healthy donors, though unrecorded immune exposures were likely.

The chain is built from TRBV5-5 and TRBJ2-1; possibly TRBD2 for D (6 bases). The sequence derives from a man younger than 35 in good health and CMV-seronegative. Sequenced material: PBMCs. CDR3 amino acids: CASSAEGRELWLNEQFF. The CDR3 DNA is TGTGCCAGCAGCGCTGAGGGGCGGGAATTGTGGTTGAATGAGCAGTTCTTC.